This T cell receptor (beta chain) was sequenced during a study of regulatory T cells in long-lasting Graves disease. Points from the study as a whole: Peripheral blood was the sole material, not thyroid tissue. Persistent disease samples used TRBV28, TRBJ1-2 and TRBJ2-5 preferentially.

Germline V lookup: CDR1 DFQATT, CDR2 SNEGSKA (reference sequence). V shed 2 bases and J shed 1 base, with 8 bases lying between them. This CDR3 comprises 13 residues. This clonotype was found a few times. Antigen unknown. The time point here: persistent/refractory GD, antithyroid drugs over 5 years with positive TRAb. From PBMCs, RNA was extracted and then used to make the TCR library. The TCR beta library used iRepertoire HTBI primers with Arm-PCR amplification of CDR3. TCRdb reprocessed the multiplex PCR reads via MiXCR and lists one record per CDR3 protein. Here the sample spans about 430,000 distinct CDR3 sequences, roughly a fifth being singletons.

This specimen was peripheral blood mononuclear cells (PBMCs), taken when the disease was refractory, from a patient treated with antithyroid drugs. This receptor was identified in a female donor with Graves disease. The V and J genes are TRBV20-1 and TRBJ2-5, with no clear D. For the CDR3, the DNA is TGCAGTGCTAGACCCGGGTCCCAAGAGACCCAGTACTTC. It encodes CSARPGSQETQYF.